A single sample gave rise to the 20 T cell receptor beta chains below, sequenced in a study of cytomegalovirus exposure and HLA in healthy donors. The primer mix had 60 Vbeta and 13 Jbeta primers. Assay used: immunoSEQ multiplex PCR; TCRdb lists only in-frame clones, some missing. The data show approximately 160,000 clones, around 77% seen once. The specimen sequenced was PBMCs. The receptors here all came from a man aged 35 to 55 in good health and CMV-seronegative.

The V gene is TRBV11-1, the J gene TRBJ1-1, with 9 bases fitting TRBD1. The CDR3 sequence is 14 residues long. With V trimmed by 3 bases and J by 11 bases, 10 bases remained unmatched. Germline values: CDR1 SGHAT, CDR2 FQDESV (reference sequence). The DNA of the CDR3 is TGTGCCAGCAGCTTGAGGACAGGGGCGGACTCGGCTTTCTTT. Its protein is CASSLRTGADSAFF.

The rearrangement joins TRBV13 to TRBJ1-1; unclear D gene. With 5 bases removed from V and 1 base from J, the gap between germline ends came to 14 bases. Germline values: CDR1 PRHDT, CDR2 FYEKMQ (reference sequence). This CDR3 has 15 residues. Written as DNA, the CDR3 is TGTGCCAGCAGCCCCTATCTGACTTCGAACACTGAAGCTTTCTTT. This codes for CASSPYLTSNTEAFF. The full variable domain, rest sourced from reference TRBV13 and TRBJ1-1, is AAGVIQSPRHLIKEKRETATLKCYPIPRHDTVYWYQQGPGQDPQFLISFYEKMQSDKGSIPDRFSAQQFSDYHSELNMSSLELGDSALYFCASSPYLTSNTEAFFGQGTRLTVV.

Turning to this clone: At one end the junction does not follow the germline gene, possibly because of a read error. The rearrangement links TRBV7-9 to TRBJ1-1; no firm D call. The V gene's germline CDR1 is SEHNR and CDR2 FQNEAQ (reference sequence). This CDR3 contains 14 residues. As DNA, the CDR3 is TGTTCCAGCATAGGAGCGGGAAGGTACACTGAAGCTTTCTTT. The encoded protein is CSSIGAGRYTEAFF.

The genes are TRBV6-1 and TRBJ2-5; 7 nucleotides align to TRBD1. The CDR3 totals 14 residues. Germline V gene sequence: CDR1 MNHNS, CDR2 SASEGT. J gave up 7 bases and V 1 base, and 6 bases lay outside the gene matches. CDR3 bases: TGTGCCAGCAGTGAAGGACAGGGTATTGGGACCCAGTACTTC. This translates into CASSEGQGIGTQYF.

V gene TRBV19 combines with J gene TRBJ2-5, with TRBD2 matching 9 bases. After removal of 3 bases from V and 4 bases from J, the junction contained 9 bases not matched to a gene. Germline lookup yields CDR1 LNHDA and CDR2 SQIVND (reference sequence). This CDR3 is built from 16 residues. CDR3 sequence (DNA): TGTGCCAGTAGTATTTTTGCGGGAGGGCCGGGAGAGACCCAGTACTTC. This translates into CASSIFAGGPGETQYF.

J is TRBJ2-1 and V is TRBV5-1, with 9 bases matching TRBD1. There are 17 residues in the CDR3. The V gene's germline CDR1 is SGHRS and CDR2 YFSETQ. With V trimmed by 4 bases and J by 0 bases, 8 bases remained unmatched. CDR3 in DNA: TGCGCCAGCAGCCTCCAACCACAGGGGGCCTCCTACAATGAGCAGTTCTTC. Amino acid sequence: CASSLQPQGASYNEQFF.

This clone has a handful of counts. V and J are TRBV28 and TRBJ2-5; 9 bases map to TRBD2. The germline V gene has CDR1 MDHEN and CDR2 SYDVKM. V lost 2 bases, J lost 0 bases, and 4 bases stayed unmatched. The CDR3 spans 16 residues. The CDR3: CASSLKASGNQETQYF. For the CDR3, the DNA is TGTGCCAGCAGTTTAAAGGCTAGCGGGAACCAAGAGACCCAGTACTTC.

This chain connects TRBV11-2 to TRBJ2-7; D uncertain. The CDR3 totals 14 residues. The V gene's germline CDR1 is SGHAT and CDR2 FQNNGV. Trimming shortened V by 6 bases and J by 2 bases, and 14 bases separated the two germline ends. CDR3 DNA sequence: TGTGCCAGCAGGAGGCCAGCAAAAACCTACGAGCAGTACTTC. Protein sequence: CASRRPAKTYEQYF. The full variable domain, its missing parts supplied by reference TRBV11-2 and TRBJ2-7, is EAGVAQSPRYKIIEKRQSVAFWCNPISGHATLYWYQQILGQGPKLLIQFQNNGVVDDSQLPKDRFSAERLKGVDSTLKIQPAKLEDSAVYLCASRRPAKTYEQYFGPGTRLTVT.

The chain joins TRBV19 to TRBJ1-1; D not resolved. CDR1 LNHDA and CDR2 SQIVND come from the germline V gene (reference sequence). The CDR3 has 13 amino acids. V shed 1 base and J shed 2 bases, with 5 bases lying between them. CDR3 protein: CASSIALNTEAFF. The DNA for the CDR3 is TGTGCCAGTAGTATAGCCCTAAACACTGAAGCTTTCTTT.

The genes are TRBV6-5 and TRBJ2-7; no definite D call. Germline V lookup: CDR1 MNHEY, CDR2 SVGAGI. The germline V and J ends were trimmed by 0 bases and 3 bases, with 9 bases remaining between them. This CDR3 has 14 amino acids. The CDR3 region has the DNA TGTGCCAGCAGTTACTCTGTTAGCAACTACGAGCAGTACGTC. It is translated as CASSYSVSNYEQYV.

CDR3 sequence reads: CASSIDRGARRTGELFF. In DNA, the CDR3 is TGTGCCAGTAGTATAGATCGGGGGGCCCGGCGGACCGGGGAGCTGTTTTTT. The chain couples TRBV19 to TRBJ2-2, with D possibly being TRBD2 (7 bases). There are 17 residues in the CDR3. Between the trimmed V and J ends, which lost 0 bases and 5 bases, there was a span of 16 bases. Per germline, CDR1 LNHDA and CDR2 SQIVND (reference sequence).

The rearrangement uses TRBV13 and TRBJ2-7, with 8 bases lining up with TRBD1. The germline V gene encodes CDR1 PRHDT and CDR2 FYEKMQ (reference sequence). Trimming removed 5 bases from V and 3 bases from J; junction bases left unmatched: 6. The CDR3 length is 14 residues. CDR3 sequence (DNA): TGTGCCAGCAGCCCCTCCGACAGGGGCTACGAGCAGTACTTC. Its translation is CASSPSDRGYEQYF.

This clone was counted once. The chain couples TRBV9 to TRBJ1-3, with a tentative D call TRBD1 (6 bases). The CDR3 length is 15 residues. Germline V CDR1 and CDR2: SGDLS, YYNGEE. Between the trimmed V and J ends, which lost 2 bases and 3 bases, there was a span of 12 bases. CDR3 region: CASSVQGKSGNTIYF. CDR3 DNA sequence: TGTGCCAGCAGCGTTCAGGGGAAGAGTGGAAACACCATATATTTT.

The chain links TRBV5-1 to TRBJ2-3, with TRBD2 matching over 10 bases. V trimming: 0 bases; J trimming: 0 bases; junction bases outside the gene matches: 4. The CDR3 runs 17 residues. Germline CDR1 SGHRS, CDR2 YFSETQ. The CDR3 loop is CASSLVLAGRSTDTQYF. The DNA of the CDR3 is TGCGCCAGCAGCTTGGTACTAGCGGGAAGAAGCACAGATACGCAGTATTTT.

The V gene is TRBV5-4, the J gene TRBJ1-1; possibly TRBD1 for D (6 bases). V was clipped by 4 bases and J by 0 bases, with 13 bases between them. In germline, CDR1 is SGHNT, CDR2 YYREEE (reference sequence). The CDR3 consists of 15 residues. For the CDR3, the DNA is TGTGCCAGCAGCCGTGGACAGACCATGAACACTGAAGCTTTCTTT. The encoded protein is CASSRGQTMNTEAFF. The variable domain in full, with the rest retrieved from reference TRBV5-4 and TRBJ1-1, is ETGVTQSPTHLIKTRGQQVTLRCSSQSGHNTVSWYQQALGQGPQFIFQYYREEENGRGNFPPRFSGLQFPNYSSELNVNALELDDSALYLCASSRGQTMNTEAFFGQGTRLTVV.

This clone was counted a single time. The chain joins TRBV28 to TRBJ2-7, with 12 bases matching TRBD1. Germline CDR1 and CDR2: MDHEN and SYDVKM. The V segment lost 6 bases and the J segment 3 bases; nucleotides outside the gene matches: 6. CDR3 size: 15 residues. For the CDR3, the DNA is TGTGCCAGCAGGAGCCGGGACAGGGGGCACTACGAGCAGTACTTC. It is translated as CASRSRDRGHYEQYF.

This clone was found once. The chain carries TRBV5-1 and TRBJ2-1, with TRBD1 as a possible D gene (7 bases). The germline CDR1 and CDR2 sequences are SGHRS and YFSETQ. CDR3 length equals 15 residues. Trimming cost V 2 bases and J 3 bases, with 12 bases left between them. CDR3 in DNA: TGCGCCAGCAGCTTAGGGGGCGGGGTCTACAATGAGCAGTTCTTC. The encoded protein is CASSLGGGVYNEQFF.

The CDR3 protein is CASSLTSGRNEQFF. The CDR3 DNA follows: TGCGCCAGCAGCTTGACTAGCGGCAGGAATGAGCAGTTCTTC. This chain uses TRBV5-1 with TRBJ2-1; TRBD2 aligns across 8 bases. Germline assignment: CDR1 SGHRS and CDR2 YFSETQ. The V gene end was trimmed by 1 base and the J gene end by 7 bases; junction bases not matched to a gene: 4. The CDR3 extends over 14 amino acids.

DNA for the CDR3: TGTGCCAGCAGCCCGGGACAGGGAGGGACCGGGGAGCTGTTTTTT. As protein: CASSPGQGGTGELFF. V is TRBV5-4 and J is TRBJ2-2; TRBD1 agrees at 9 bases. J was trimmed by 5 bases and V by 4 bases; bases with no gene match: 6. This CDR3 has 15 residues. Germline CDR1 and CDR2: SGHNT and YYREEE (reference sequence).

In its sample, this clone was seen a few times. The chain has TRBV6-5 and TRBJ2-5; D is perhaps TRBD1 (6 bases). The CDR3 is 15 amino acids. Germline loops: CDR1 MNHEY, CDR2 SVGAGI. Trimming left V 6 bases short and J 6 bases short, with 20 bases between. The CDR3 loop reads CASRPPGATVKTQYF. The CDR3 nucleotides are TGTGCCAGCAGGCCTCCAGGGGCGACGGTAAAGACCCAGTACTTC.